A single sample gave rise to the 3 T cell receptor beta chains below, sequenced in a study of identical twins. MiXCR was run by TCRdb on the 5' RACE reads, yielding one entry per CDR3 protein. The table lists a few hundred thousand distinct CDR3 sequences, roughly 8.6% of them singletons. This sample was shared with a second study, whose subject was yellow fever vaccine responses in identical twins.

Sequencing was carried out using CD8+ T cells sorted from blood. The source of these receptors is a woman aged 18 to 35 in good health.

Comments on this clonotype: A single base separates this from a much larger clone, so it may be a read error. The chain recombines TRBV29-1 with TRBJ2-5, with TRBD2 identical over 10 bases. The trim removed 7 bases at V and 3 bases at J, leaving 14 bases unmatched. Germline CDR1 and CDR2: SQVTM and ANQGSEA. The CDR3 covers 16 residues. The CDR3 sequence is CSARVAGGLQKETQYF. The CDR3 DNA reads as TGCAGCGCTAGGGTAGCGGGGGGTCTACAGAAAGAGACCCAGTACTTC.

This clonotype showed up many times. V usage is TRBV15 and J usage is TRBJ2-1, with a weak D call TRBD1 (5 bases). Between the trimmed V and J ends, which lost 4 bases and 9 bases, there was a span of 13 bases. The CDR3 is 13 amino acids. Germline CDR1 is LNHNV and CDR2 is YYDKDF (reference sequence). This CDR3 reads CATSISSDSEQFF. For the CDR3, the DNA is TGTGCCACCAGCATTAGCTCAGACAGTGAGCAGTTCTTC.

The chain links TRBV6-5 to TRBJ2-7; D is tentatively TRBD1 or TRBD2 (5 bases each). This CDR3 is built from 15 residues. Germline assignment: CDR1 MNHEY and CDR2 SVGAGI. Trimming removed 4 bases at V and 0 bases at J, with 13 bases between. In nucleotides, the CDR3 is TGTGCCAGCAGTTCCTGGGGCGGGTACTCCTACGAGCAGTACTTC. This translates into CASSSWGGYSYEQYF.